This TCR beta chain was recorded in a study of T cell responses to AZD1222 COVID-19 vaccine. Turning to this clone: Its antigen is as yet unknown.

The table came from immunoSEQ multiplex PCR; TCRdb's copy has only in-frame clones and leaves some out. The data show roughly 120,000 clones, with around 88% seen just once and 6% to 8.5% held by the top ten. Germline values: CDR1 SGHTA, CDR2 FQGTGA. The length of the CDR3 is 13 residues. The V and J ends lost 5 bases and 6 bases respectively, with 14 bases between them. Overall study results and limits: Following two doses of AZD1222, Spike-specific TCR breadth and depth rose. Samples come after the peak T cell response, not at day 14. Donors in the cohort were predominantly white British and more often female, and clonal diversity was possibly underestimated.

Pooling was applied to second doses at about 4 or about 12 weeks. This clonotype originated in an adult who received the AZD1222 COVID-19 vaccine. The input for sequencing was peripheral blood, taken 28 days after the second AZD1222 dose. The rearrangement joins TRBV7-3 to TRBJ2-7, with D tentatively TRBD2 (6 bases). The CDR3 DNA reads as TGTGCCAGCAGCCCAGGACTACGGGGCGAGCAGTACTTC. Translating gives CASSPGLRGEQYF.